The present T cell receptor beta chain was sequenced within a study of post-analysis software for immune sequencing data. Study conclusions and caveats: Among 5 or 6 TRBV segments more frequent in patients than controls were TRBV5-6, TRBV5-1 and TRBV20-1. Controls showed significantly higher normalized Chao1 diversity than did multiple sclerosis patients. Under F measure analysis, samples from one preparation batch co-clustered strongly.

V was clipped by 5 bases and J by 6 bases; unmatched bases: 5. The CDR3 is made up of 15 amino acids. CDR1 is KGHDR, CDR2 SFDVKD, per germline. This clonotype turned up a few times. Its antigen is currently unknown. Included in the TCR beta cDNA libraries were unique molecular identifiers. TCRdb reanalysed the PCR reads using MiXCR and keeps one entry per CDR3 protein. The table records hundreds of thousands of distinct CDR3 sequences, roughly 40% of them present only once. This receptor was taken from a girl aged 5 to 17 with multiple sclerosis. The sequencing input was blood. This chain uses TRBV24-1 with TRBJ1-4; 10 bases align to TRBD1. This CDR3 is CATSGSGTGDEKLFF. The CDR3 coding sequence is TGTGCCACCAGTGGCTCCGGGACAGGGGATGAAAAACTGTTTTTT.